This T cell receptor (beta chain) was sequenced for a study of blood T cell repertoires in COVID-19. Study-level information: Collection of acute and convalescent COVID-19 samples took place in the United States, Italy and Spain. From T cells, B-cell-depleted T cells, or PBMCs came the material, which was cDNA or gDNA.

The CDR3 has 17 residues. Germline assignment: CDR1 SGHAT and CDR2 FQNNGV. Trimming pared 0 bases from V and 6 bases from J, leaving 17 bases between. Profiled with immunoSEQ multiplex PCR; TCRdb holds only in-frame clones, not every one. Of roughly 47,000 clones in the sample, less than 85% were seen once. This clonotype originated in a woman in her seventies with acute or convalescent COVID-19. The V call is TRBV11-2, the J call TRBJ2-2; a possible D gene is TRBD2 (6 bases). Sequenced sample: peripheral blood. The CDR3 nucleotides are TGTGCCAGCAGCTTAGATGCGGAGGGAAGAGGGGCCGGGGAGCTGTTTTTT. Amino acids: CASSLDAEGRGAGELFF.